This T cell receptor (beta chain) came from a study of tumor and adjacent non-tumor tissue in lung cancer. This sample's RNA came from whole unsorted tissue. Chemotherapy-naive patients with new lung cancer underwent thoracic surgery in China, August–late 2014. Three rounds of nested PCR, following a modified ARM-PCR protocol, produced the TCRbeta library. TCRdb re-called the multiplex PCR reads with MiXCR, one entry per CDR3 protein. Counted here are about 93,000 distinct CDR3 sequences, about 72% occurring once; the ten biggest clones make up around 17%. Trimming cost V 6 bases and J 6 bases; bases outside gene matches: 8. CDR3 size: 15 residues.

Sequencing used lung tumor tissue. The receptor's source is a man in his fifties or sixties with non-small cell lung cancer. The chain employs TRBV12-3 or TRBV12-4 and TRBJ2-1; 10 bases align to TRBD1. CDR3 bases: TGTGCCAGCAGGTCCCGGGACAGGGGCCTCAATGAGCAGTTCTTC. This encodes CASRSRDRGLNEQFF.